These T cell receptor beta chains were read from a single sample in a study of CD4 T cells in relation to SARS-CoV-2 and coronaviruses. Their antigens remain unidentified. Only in-frame clones appear in the TCRdb table, and some are missing; sequencing was by immunoSEQ multiplex PCR. The sample holds about 36,000 clones, around 83% seen once. The specimen sequenced was naive CD4+ T cells from PBMCs, cultured in vitro. These receptors originate from an adult with COVID-19. Each CDR3 is given with its conserved first and last residue. Each record gives: D gene, V gene, CDR3 length, CDR3 protein. A D gene is named only where the DNA matches it firmly.

TRBD2	TRBV2	13	CASSRGLVYEQYF
NA	TRBV19	15	CASSIGSGPNQPQHF
NA	TRBV5-6	14	CASSLGEGQDTIYF
TRBD1	TRBV19	13	CASSIQGAETQYF
TRBD2	TRBV28	15	CASRIGGRAVNEQFF
NA	TRBV18	14	CASSDRDHPYEQYF
NA	TRBV4-1	17	CASSHIGRAKGTDTQYF
TRBD2	TRBV20-1	16	CSASGRTSGFYNEQFF
TRBD2	TRBV28	12	CASSLKGLAAPF
TRBD2	TRBV3-1/TRBV3-2	15	CASSPRLAGSYEQYF
TRBD2	TRBV28	19	CASSFQGLAGGWYQETQYF
NA	TRBV28	14	CASRQHGPGNTIYF
NA	TRBV15	15	CATSREGRHNQPQHF
NA	TRBV30	15	CAWGEGRDFYNEQFF
TRBD1	TRBV29-1	15	CSVVPGGLIGGGYTF
TRBD2	TRBV28	14	CASTVAGGFDEQFF
TRBD2	TRBV5-4	13	CAVAGGSTDTQYF
TRBD2	TRBV28	16	CASSLGASGKRDTQYF
TRBD1	TRBV5-1	13	CASSLGQFYEQYF
TRBD1	TRBV2	17	CASSEVWTGDSNQPQHF
NA	TRBV28	13	CASIPKNRVIAFF
TRBD1	TRBV18	14	CASSPGQGTDTQYF
NA	TRBV4-2	16	CASSQDASGSYNEQFF
NA	TRBV18	15	CASSPESGSSYEQYF
NA	TRBV6-1	15	CASSESLRTNTEAFF
NA	TRBV7-5	16	CARSLLGQPNTGELFF
NA	TRBV30	16	CAWSGHRVQLNTEAFF
NA	TRBV7-6	18	CASSSWPGGTGITYEQYF
TRBD1	TRBV6-5	15	CASSVGQGEGSPLHF
TRBD2	TRBV20-1	16	CSASPNWLGGSHEQYF
NA	TRBV5-1	14	CASSLDGSTDTQYF
NA	TRBV25-1	14	CASSDLAGQETQYF
NA	TRBV11-3	13	CASSSPTSHEQYF
NA	TRBV28	14	CASSLGLGTDTQYF
NA	TRBV9	18	CASSEGEGVAGCGDEQFF
NA	TRBV7-8	14	CASSRSGGYNEQFF